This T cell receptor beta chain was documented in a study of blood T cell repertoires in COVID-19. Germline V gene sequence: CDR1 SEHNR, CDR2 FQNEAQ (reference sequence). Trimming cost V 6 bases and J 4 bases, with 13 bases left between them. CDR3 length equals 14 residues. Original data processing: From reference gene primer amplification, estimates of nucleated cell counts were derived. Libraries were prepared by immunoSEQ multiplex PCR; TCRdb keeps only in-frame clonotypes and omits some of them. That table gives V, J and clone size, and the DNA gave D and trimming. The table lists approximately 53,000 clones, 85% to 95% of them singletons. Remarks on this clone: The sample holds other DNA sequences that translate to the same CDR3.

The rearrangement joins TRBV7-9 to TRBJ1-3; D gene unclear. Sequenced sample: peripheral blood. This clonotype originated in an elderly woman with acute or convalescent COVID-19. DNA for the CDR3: TGTGCCAGCAGTTTGACCGGGTCAGGAAACACCATATATTTT. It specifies CASSLTGSGNTIYF.